This T cell receptor (beta chain) was observed in a study of PD-1 blockade in classical Hodgkin lymphoma. The V gene's germline CDR1 is WSHSY and CDR2 SAAADI. Trimming cost V 6 bases and J 1 base, with 15 bases left between them. The CDR3 has 15 residues. The study's findings and limits: Reports described newly diagnosed patients as having lower baseline TCR diversity than healthy donors. The drivers behind the repertoire differences, possibly disease activity or prior therapy, remain undefined.

This clone appeared a single time. Its antigen is not identified. Time point denoted: newly diagnosed, previously untreated cHL patient sample. Researchers used newly diagnosed, untreated classical Hodgkin lymphoma PBMCs for comparison. This table comes from immunoSEQ multiplex PCR, and its TCRdb copy is limited to in-frame clones, with some not included. The profile shows roughly 29,000 clones, 80% to 95% of them singletons. This sequence was found in a human donor with classical Hodgkin lymphoma. Material for sequencing was peripheral blood mononuclear cells (PBMCs). V and J are TRBV10-2 and TRBJ1-1; D perhaps matches TRBD1 (5 bases). The CDR3 reads CASRGGRRTNTEAFF. In nucleotides, the CDR3 is TGCGCCAGCAGGGGGGGTAGACGGACGAACACTGAAGCTTTCTTT.